The 20 T cell receptor beta chains below all came from one sample that was sequenced in a study of blood T cell repertoires in COVID-19. The method was immunoSEQ multiplex PCR; TCRdb's version includes in-frame clones alone and lacks a portion of them. The table includes roughly 360,000 clones, less than 90% detected once. Specimen: PBMCs or T cells enriched from blood (not recorded which). The source is a woman aged 45-65 years who had recovered from COVID-19.

The chain uses TRBV6-5 and TRBJ1-1; possibly TRBD1 for D (6 bases). The V gene lost 6 bases and the J gene lost 1 base, with 12 bases spanning the gap. There are 14 residues in the CDR3. The germline V gene has CDR1 MNHEY and CDR2 SVGAGI. CDR3 coding DNA: TGTGCCAGCAGGCCCCAACAGGGGAACACTGAAGCTTTCTTT. This codes for CASRPQQGNTEAFF.

The chain carries TRBV9 and TRBJ1-2; TRBD1 matches at 9 bases. The CDR3 loop spans 14 amino acids. Trimming took 3 bases from V and 6 from J; bases not matched to a gene: 6. CDR1 and CDR2 (germline): SGDLS, YYNGEE. The CDR3 loop is CASSAQQGANGYTF. In DNA form, the CDR3 reads TGTGCCAGCAGCGCGCAACAGGGGGCTAATGGCTACACCTTC.

This clone has a single count. This chain joins TRBV4-1 and TRBJ2-4; 10 bases agree with TRBD2. The germline gives CDR1 MGHRA, CDR2 YSYEKL. J gave up 9 bases and V 2 bases, and 13 bases lay outside the gene matches. The CDR3 covers 17 residues. CDR3 loop: CASSQRLTGTSEAIQYF. CDR3 DNA sequence: TGCGCCAGCAGCCAAAGGTTAACCGGGACTAGCGAAGCCATTCAGTACTTC.

The chain is built from TRBV27 and TRBJ2-7; 12 nucleotides line up with TRBD2. Germline values: CDR1 MNHEY, CDR2 SMNVEV (reference sequence). The CDR3 runs to 16 residues. After removal of 2 bases from V and 0 bases from J, the junction contained 2 bases not matched to a gene. Here the CDR3 reads CASSLLAGGLSYEQYF. The DNA for the CDR3 is TGTGCCAGCAGTTTACTAGCGGGGGGGCTCTCCTACGAGCAGTACTTC.

The chain uses TRBV6-6 and TRBJ1-1, with 7 positions matching TRBD1. CDR1 and CDR2 (germline): MNHNY, SVGAGI (reference sequence). V was pared by 5 bases and J by 1 base, with 7 bases of the junction left unmatched. This CDR3 contains 15 residues. The DNA for the CDR3 is TGTGCCAGCAGTCCCAGGACAGGACCGAACACTGAAGCTTTCTTT. Translated, it gives CASSPRTGPNTEAFF.

The chain joins TRBV27 to TRBJ2-5; 9 bases agree with TRBD1. After removal of 2 bases from V and 2 bases from J, the junction contained 6 bases not matched to a gene. Germline V CDR1 and CDR2: MNHEY, SMNVEV (reference sequence). The CDR3 runs 16 residues. The CDR3 coding sequence is TGTGCCAGCAGTTTACGATCCGACAGGGGGCAAGAGACCCAGTACTTC. Amino acid sequence: CASSLRSDRGQETQYF.

The rearrangement uses TRBV9 and TRBJ2-3; D is uncertain. The CDR3 is 14 amino acids. V gave up 5 bases and J gave up 0 bases, with 10 bases separating them. Germline V lookup: CDR1 SGDLS, CDR2 YYNGEE. The DNA for the CDR3 is TGTGCCAGCAGTCTGGGCAGAAGCACAGATACGCAGTATTTT. Its translation: CASSLGRSTDTQYF.

This clone was observed a single time. V and J are TRBV6-2 or TRBV6-3 and TRBJ1-1; 7 nucleotides line up with TRBD1. Germline V gene lookup returns CDR1 MNHEY and CDR2 SVGEGT. This CDR3 is 16 amino acids long. With V trimmed by 2 bases and J by 1 base, 7 bases remained unmatched. In DNA form, the CDR3 reads TGTGCCAGCAGTTACCCCAAACAGGGGAGGAACACTGAAGCTTTCTTT. Protein: CASSYPKQGRNTEAFF.

The chain recombines TRBV19 with TRBJ2-1, with 8 bases aligning to TRBD2. Germline CDR1 reads LNHDA; CDR2 reads SQIVND (reference sequence). The CDR3 covers 16 residues. Trimming took 3 bases from V and 1 from J; bases not matched to a gene: 5. The CDR3 reads CASSIFGGRSYNEQFF. In DNA form, the CDR3 reads TGTGCCAGTAGTATCTTCGGCGGGAGGTCCTACAATGAGCAGTTCTTC.

The J gene is TRBJ2-7, the V gene TRBV10-3; TRBD2 is a possible D gene (5 bases). The CDR3 is made up of 12 amino acids. The germline CDR1 and CDR2 sequences are ENHRY and SYGVKD. V lost 0 bases and J 6 bases, leaving 6 bases between the germline ends. The CDR3 reads CAISESGSEQYF. DNA of the CDR3: TGTGCCATCAGTGAGTCAGGGAGCGAGCAGTACTTC.

The V gene is TRBV11-3, the J gene TRBJ2-5, with 12 nucleotides matching TRBD2. Looked up from germline, CDR1 is SGHNT and CDR2 is YENEEA. V dropped 5 bases and J dropped 5; count of bases not matched to a gene: 9. This CDR3 comprises 16 residues. Here the CDR3 reads CASSRGLAGTLETQYF. CDR3 bases: TGTGCCAGCAGCCGGGGACTAGCGGGTACTTTGGAGACCCAGTACTTC.

DNA of the CDR3: TGTGCCAGCCTTCCGGGACTAGCGGGGGGGCCTTCTCGCGATGAGCAGTTCTTC. Translating it yields CASLPGLAGGPSRDEQFF. This rearrangement joins TRBV11-2 to TRBJ2-1, with 16 bases aligning to TRBD2. The germline gives CDR1 SGHAT, CDR2 FQNNGV. The CDR3 runs to 18 residues. J was trimmed by 8 bases and V by 8 bases; bases with no gene match: 15.

The chain recombines TRBV27 with TRBJ2-1; 9 positions agree with TRBD2. The CDR3 is 16 amino acids. J gave up 5 bases and V 5 bases, and 10 bases lay outside the gene matches. CDR1 is MNHEY and CDR2 is SMNVEV in the germline V gene (reference sequence). CDR3 nucleotide sequence: TGTGCCAGCAGTCCATCCACTAGCGGGCAAAACAATGAGCAGTTCTTC. Its protein is CASSPSTSGQNNEQFF.

The rearrangement joins TRBV6-5 to TRBJ1-1, with D uncertain. This CDR3 has 12 residues. Per germline, CDR1 MNHEY and CDR2 SVGAGI. Between the trimmed V and J ends, which lost 4 bases and 3 bases, there was a span of 6 bases. CDR3 sequence reads: CASSSPDTEAFF. The CDR3 nucleotides are TGTGCCAGCAGTTCCCCCGACACTGAAGCTTTCTTT.

The table lists this clone with a count of one. The chain recombines TRBV5-8 with TRBJ1-6, with 8 bases matching TRBD1. Germline CDR1 and CDR2: SGHTS and YDEGEE. The CDR3 runs to 17 residues. The ends lost 2 bases at V and 7 bases at J; junction bases unmatched: 11. CDR3 amino acids: CASSFGTGRRGNSPLHF. The CDR3 coding sequence is TGTGCCAGCAGCTTCGGGACAGGAAGAAGGGGAAATTCACCCCTCCACTTT.

This clone was found once. This rearrangement joins TRBV19 to TRBJ1-1; D is unresolved. Trimming cost V 3 bases and J 5 bases, with 16 bases left between them. The germline CDR1 and CDR2 sequences are LNHDA and SQIVND (reference sequence). This CDR3 is built from 15 residues. The CDR3 bases are TGTGCCAGTAGTATTAAGCTGGCCGGGTCAACTGAAGCTTTCTTT. Translating gives CASSIKLAGSTEAFF.

This clone was picked up a small number of times. The chain recombines TRBV11-2 with TRBJ2-2; no clear D gene. V lost 0 bases, J lost 0 bases, and 5 bases lay in between. The V gene's germline CDR1 is SGHAT and CDR2 FQNNGV. The CDR3 consists of 15 residues. CDR3 loop: CASSLEQTNTGELFF. CDR3 nucleotide sequence: TGTGCCAGCAGCTTAGAACAGACGAACACCGGGGAGCTGTTTTTT.

This CDR3 reads CATSPAGPTDTQYF. The CDR3 DNA reads TGTGCCACCAGTCCGGCGGGACCCACAGATACGCAGTATTTT. The chain employs TRBV24-1 and TRBJ2-3; maybe TRBD2 (6 bases). Germline V gene lookup returns CDR1 KGHDR and CDR2 SFDVKD. V was pared by 6 bases and J by 2 bases, with 11 bases between. CDR3 length: 14 residues.

The chain links TRBV30 to TRBJ2-4, with 8 nucleotides matching TRBD1. V was pared by 0 bases and J by 9 bases, with 7 bases of the junction left unmatched. The germline CDR1 and CDR2 sequences are GTSNPN and SVGIG (reference sequence). The CDR3 spans 14 residues. The CDR3 nucleotides read TGTGCCTGGAGTGTCGGCAGGGGGCAAAGCATTCAGTACTTC. Translating gives CAWSVGRGQSIQYF.

The rearrangement uses TRBV4-1 and TRBJ2-7, with TRBD2 matching over 10 bases. Germline CDR1 and CDR2: MGHRA and YSYEKL. Trimming took 4 bases from V and 3 from J; bases not matched to a gene: 3. The length of the CDR3 is 14 residues. CDR3 sequence reads: CASSLLAGDYEQYF. The CDR3 DNA reads as TGCGCCAGCAGCCTGCTAGCGGGGGACTACGAGCAGTACTTC.